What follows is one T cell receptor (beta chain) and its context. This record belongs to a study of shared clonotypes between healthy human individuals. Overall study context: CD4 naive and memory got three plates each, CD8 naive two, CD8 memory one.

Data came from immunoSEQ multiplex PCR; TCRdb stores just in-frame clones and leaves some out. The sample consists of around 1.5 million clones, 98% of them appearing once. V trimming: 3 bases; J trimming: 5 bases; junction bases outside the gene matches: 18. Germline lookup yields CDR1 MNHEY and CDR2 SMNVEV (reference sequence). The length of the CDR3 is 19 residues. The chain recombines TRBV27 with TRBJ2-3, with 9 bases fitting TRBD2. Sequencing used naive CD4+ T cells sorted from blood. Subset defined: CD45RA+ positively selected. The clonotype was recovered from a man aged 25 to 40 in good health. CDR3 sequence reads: CASSFRGRLRLAGRDTQYF. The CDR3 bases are TGTGCCAGCAGTTTTAGGGGGCGCTTAAGGCTAGCGGGAAGAGATACGCAGTATTTT.